The T cell receptor beta chain under discussion was sequenced for a study of kidney transplant recipient with SARS-CoV-2 infection. This clonotype was counted at least ten times. The V end lost 0 bases, the J end lost 0 bases, and 9 bases lay between the germline ends. This CDR3 region has 17 residues. The germline V gene encodes CDR1 MNHNY and CDR2 SVGAGI (reference sequence). TCRdb used MiXCR to reprocess the reads, holding one entry per CDR3 protein. The profile shows 200,000 to 300,000 distinct CDR3 sequences, 29% of them singletons. The chain joins TRBV6-6 to TRBJ1-6; D is unresolved. This TCR came from a young adult male patient who had COVID-19 and was a kidney transplant recipient. A subset of T cells may come from the graft donor. Here the sequenced sample was a blood sample, taken at baseline and on day 111 from a kidney transplant recipient. As DNA, the CDR3 is TGTGCCAGCAGTTACTCAGTTATGGGCTCCTATAATTCACCCCTCCACTTT. This translates into CASSYSVMGSYNSPLHF.